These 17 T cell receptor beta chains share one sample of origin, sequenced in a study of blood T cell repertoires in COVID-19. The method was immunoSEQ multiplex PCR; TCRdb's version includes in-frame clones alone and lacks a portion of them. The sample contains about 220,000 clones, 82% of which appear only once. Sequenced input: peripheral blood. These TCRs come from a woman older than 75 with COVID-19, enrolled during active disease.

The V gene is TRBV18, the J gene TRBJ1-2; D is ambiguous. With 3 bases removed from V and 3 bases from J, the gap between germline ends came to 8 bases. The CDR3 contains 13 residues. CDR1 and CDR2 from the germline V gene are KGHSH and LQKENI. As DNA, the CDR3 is TGTGCCAGCTCACCTGTACGGGACTATGGCTACACCTTC. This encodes CASSPVRDYGYTF.

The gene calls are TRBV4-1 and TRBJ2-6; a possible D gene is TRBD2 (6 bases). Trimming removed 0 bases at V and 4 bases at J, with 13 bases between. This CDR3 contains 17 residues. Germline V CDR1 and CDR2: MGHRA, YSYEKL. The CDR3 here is CASSQDPGESGANVLTF. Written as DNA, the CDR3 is TGCGCCAGCAGCCAAGATCCGGGGGAAAGCGGGGCCAACGTCCTGACTTTC.

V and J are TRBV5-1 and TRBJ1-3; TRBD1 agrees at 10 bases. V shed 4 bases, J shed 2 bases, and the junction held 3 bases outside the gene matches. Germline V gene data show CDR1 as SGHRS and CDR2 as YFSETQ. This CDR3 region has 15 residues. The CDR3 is CASSEGTGAGNTIYF. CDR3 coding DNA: TGCGCCAGCAGCGAAGGGACAGGGGCTGGAAACACCATATATTTT. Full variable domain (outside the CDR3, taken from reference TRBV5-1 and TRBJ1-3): KAGVTQTPRYLIKTRGQQVTLSCSPISGHRSVSWYQQTPGQGLQFLFEYFSETQRNKGNFPGRFSGRQFSNSRSEMNVSTLELGDSALYLCASSEGTGAGNTIYFGEGSWLTVV.

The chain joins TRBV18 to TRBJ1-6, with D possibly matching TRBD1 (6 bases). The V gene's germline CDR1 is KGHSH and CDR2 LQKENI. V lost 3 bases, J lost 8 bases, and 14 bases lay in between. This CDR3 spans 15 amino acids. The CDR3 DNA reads TGTGCCAGCTCACCTCGCACAGGGCGGGATTCACCCCTCCACTTT. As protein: CASSPRTGRDSPLHF. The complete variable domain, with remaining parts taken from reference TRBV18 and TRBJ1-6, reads NAGVMQNPRHLVRRRGQEARLRCSPMKGHSHVYWYRQLPEEGLKFMVYLQKENIIDESGMPKERFSAEFPKEGPSILRIQQVVRGDSAAYFCASSPRTGRDSPLHFGNGTRLTVT.

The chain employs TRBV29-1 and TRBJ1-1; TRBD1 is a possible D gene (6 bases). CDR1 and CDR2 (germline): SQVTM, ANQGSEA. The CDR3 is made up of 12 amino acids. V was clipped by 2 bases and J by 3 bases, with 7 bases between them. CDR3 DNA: TGCAGCGTTGAAAGGACAGACACTGAAGCTTTCTTT. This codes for CSVERTDTEAFF.

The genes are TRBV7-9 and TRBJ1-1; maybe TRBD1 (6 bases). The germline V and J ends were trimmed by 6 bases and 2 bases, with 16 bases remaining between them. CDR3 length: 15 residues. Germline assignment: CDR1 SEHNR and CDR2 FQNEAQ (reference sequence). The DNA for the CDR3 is TGTGCCAGCAGGGGTAGGGCAGGGGCAAACACTGAAGCTTTCTTT. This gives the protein CASRGRAGANTEAFF.

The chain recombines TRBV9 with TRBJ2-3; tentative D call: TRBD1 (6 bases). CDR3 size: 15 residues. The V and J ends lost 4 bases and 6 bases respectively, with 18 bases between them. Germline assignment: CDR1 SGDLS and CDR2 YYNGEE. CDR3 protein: CASSPSPGGRDTQYF. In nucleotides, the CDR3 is TGTGCCAGCAGCCCCTCCCCTGGGGGCCGGGATACGCAGTATTTT.

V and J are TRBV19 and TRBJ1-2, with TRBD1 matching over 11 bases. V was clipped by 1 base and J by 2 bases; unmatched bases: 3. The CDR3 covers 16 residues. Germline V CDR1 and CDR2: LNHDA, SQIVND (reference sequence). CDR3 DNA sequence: TGTGCCAGTAGTATAGGAGGGACAGGGGGAAACTATGGCTACACCTTC. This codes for CASSIGGTGGNYGYTF.

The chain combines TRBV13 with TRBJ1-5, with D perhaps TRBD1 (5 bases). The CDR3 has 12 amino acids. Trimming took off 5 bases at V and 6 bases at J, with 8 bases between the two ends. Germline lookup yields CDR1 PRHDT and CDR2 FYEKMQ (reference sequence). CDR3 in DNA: TGTGCCAGCAGCCAAGGGGTTCAGCCCCAGCATTTT. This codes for CASSQGVQPQHF.

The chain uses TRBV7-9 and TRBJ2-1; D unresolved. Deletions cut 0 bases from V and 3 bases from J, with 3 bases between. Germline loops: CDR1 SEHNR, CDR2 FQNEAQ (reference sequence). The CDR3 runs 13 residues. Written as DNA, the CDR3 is TGTGCCAGCAGCTTAGCCAGCTACAATGAGCAGTTCTTC. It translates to CASSLASYNEQFF.

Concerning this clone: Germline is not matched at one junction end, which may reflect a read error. For the CDR3, the DNA is TGTGCTAGCAGCTCGCTCATTTTCGACGGGAGAGGCACCGGGGAGCTGTTTTTT. Protein product: CASSSLIFDGRGTGELFF. J is TRBJ2-2 and V is TRBV7-7, with D tentatively TRBD2 (6 bases). This CDR3 has 18 amino acids. CDR1 is SSHAT, CDR2 FNYEAQ, per germline (reference sequence).

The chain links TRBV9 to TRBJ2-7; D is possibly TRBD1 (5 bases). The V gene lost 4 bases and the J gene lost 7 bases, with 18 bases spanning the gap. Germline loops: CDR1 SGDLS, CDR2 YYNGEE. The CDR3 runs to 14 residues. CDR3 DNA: TGTGCCAGCAGCCCCCGGCAGGGTCTGGGAGAGCAGTACTTC. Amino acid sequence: CASSPRQGLGEQYF. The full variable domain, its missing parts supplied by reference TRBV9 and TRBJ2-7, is DSGVTQTPKHLITATGQRVTLRCSPRSGDLSVYWYQQSLDQGLQFLIQYYNGEERAKGNILERFSAQQFPDLHSELNLSSLELGDSALYFCASSPRQGLGEQYFGPGTRLTVT.

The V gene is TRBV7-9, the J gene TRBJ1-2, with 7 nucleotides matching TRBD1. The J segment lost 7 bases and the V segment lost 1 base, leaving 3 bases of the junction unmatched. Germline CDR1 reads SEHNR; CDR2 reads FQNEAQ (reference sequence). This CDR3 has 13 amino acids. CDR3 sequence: CASSLDRQGGYTF. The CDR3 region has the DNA TGTGCCAGCAGCTTAGACCGACAGGGTGGCTACACCTTC.

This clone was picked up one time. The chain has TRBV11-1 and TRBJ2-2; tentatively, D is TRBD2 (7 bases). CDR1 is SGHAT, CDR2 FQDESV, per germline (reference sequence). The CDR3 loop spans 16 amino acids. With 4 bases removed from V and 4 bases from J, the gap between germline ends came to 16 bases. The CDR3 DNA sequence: TGTGCCAGCAGCTCCCAGCCGGGGGGCTTCACCGGGGAGCTGTTTTTT. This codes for CASSSQPGGFTGELFF.

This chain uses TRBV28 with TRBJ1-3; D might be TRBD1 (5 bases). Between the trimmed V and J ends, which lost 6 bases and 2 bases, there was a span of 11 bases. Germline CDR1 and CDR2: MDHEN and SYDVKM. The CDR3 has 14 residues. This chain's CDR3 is CASRGGEAGNTIYF. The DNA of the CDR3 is TGTGCCAGCAGGGGGGGGGAGGCTGGAAACACCATATATTTT.

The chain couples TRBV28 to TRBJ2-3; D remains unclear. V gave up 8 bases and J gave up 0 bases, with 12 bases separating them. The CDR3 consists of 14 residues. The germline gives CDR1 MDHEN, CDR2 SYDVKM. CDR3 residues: CASQWSSSTDTQYF. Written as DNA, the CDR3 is TGTGCCAGCCAGTGGTCATCTAGCACAGATACGCAGTATTTT.

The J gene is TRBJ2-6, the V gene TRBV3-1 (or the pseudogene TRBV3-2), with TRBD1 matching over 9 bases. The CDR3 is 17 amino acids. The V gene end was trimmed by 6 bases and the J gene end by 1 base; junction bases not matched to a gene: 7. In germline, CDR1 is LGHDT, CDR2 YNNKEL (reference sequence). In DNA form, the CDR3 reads TGTGCCAGCAGGACCGGGACAGGGATTTCTGGGGCCAACGTCCTGACTTTC. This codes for CASRTGTGISGANVLTF.